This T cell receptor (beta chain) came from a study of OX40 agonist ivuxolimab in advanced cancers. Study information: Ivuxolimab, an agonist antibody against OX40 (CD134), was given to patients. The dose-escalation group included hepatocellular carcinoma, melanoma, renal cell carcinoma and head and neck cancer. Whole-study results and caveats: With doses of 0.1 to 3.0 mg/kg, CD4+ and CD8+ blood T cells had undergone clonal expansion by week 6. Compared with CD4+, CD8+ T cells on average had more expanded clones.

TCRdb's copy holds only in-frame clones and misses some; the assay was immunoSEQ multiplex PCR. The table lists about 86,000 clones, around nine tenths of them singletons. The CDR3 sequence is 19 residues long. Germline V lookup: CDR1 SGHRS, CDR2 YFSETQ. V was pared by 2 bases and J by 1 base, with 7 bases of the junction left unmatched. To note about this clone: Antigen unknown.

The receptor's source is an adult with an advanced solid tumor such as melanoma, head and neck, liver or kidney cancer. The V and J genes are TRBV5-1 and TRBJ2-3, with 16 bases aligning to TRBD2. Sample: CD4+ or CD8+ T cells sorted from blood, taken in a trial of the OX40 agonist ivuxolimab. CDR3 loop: CASSFGTSGGAGGTDTQYF. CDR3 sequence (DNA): TGCGCCAGCAGCTTCGGGACTAGCGGGGGGGCCGGGGGCACAGATACGCAGTATTTT.